This is a list of T cell receptor beta chains from one sample in a study of blood T cell repertoires in COVID-19. Clones were read by immunoSEQ multiplex PCR, and TCRdb kept only the in-frame ones, dropping some. The sample consists of 200,000 or so clones, around three quarters of them appearing once. The specimen sequenced was peripheral blood. These receptors were collected from a man aged 60-69 years with active or convalescent COVID-19. CDR3s leave out the opening cysteine and the closing phenylalanine or tryptophan.

v_call	j_call	cdr3_length	cdr3_aa
TRBV11-3	TRBJ2-3	13	ASSTGGEMSDTQY
TRBV9	TRBJ2-1	15	ASSVDLAGVGSGEQF
TRBV20-1	TRBJ2-1	14	SASKLAGGPRNEQF
TRBV5-1	TRBJ2-3	15	ASSWGTSGSPQDTQY
TRBV24-1	TRBJ1-2	11	ATSGYRPYGYT
TRBV3-1/TRBV3-2	TRBJ2-1	12	ASSHERREQGQF
TRBV27	TRBJ2-3	11	ASNGRESDTQY
TRBV5-4	TRBJ2-3	14	ASSSGTSGTTDTQY
TRBV24-1	TRBJ1-5	12	ATGGTALNQPQH
TRBV4-1	TRBJ2-3	15	ASSQVWTSERTDTQY
TRBV10-3	TRBJ1-2	10	ATGQGNYGYT
TRBV5-1	TRBJ2-2	14	ASSSRTSGNTGELF
TRBV19	TRBJ1-2	13	ASNRDRGGSYGYT
TRBV11-2	TRBJ2-1	14	ASSFRAGAIRNEQF
TRBV2	TRBJ2-3	13	ASTDPGLSTDTQY
TRBV28	TRBJ2-5	15	ASSLRLAGGREETQY